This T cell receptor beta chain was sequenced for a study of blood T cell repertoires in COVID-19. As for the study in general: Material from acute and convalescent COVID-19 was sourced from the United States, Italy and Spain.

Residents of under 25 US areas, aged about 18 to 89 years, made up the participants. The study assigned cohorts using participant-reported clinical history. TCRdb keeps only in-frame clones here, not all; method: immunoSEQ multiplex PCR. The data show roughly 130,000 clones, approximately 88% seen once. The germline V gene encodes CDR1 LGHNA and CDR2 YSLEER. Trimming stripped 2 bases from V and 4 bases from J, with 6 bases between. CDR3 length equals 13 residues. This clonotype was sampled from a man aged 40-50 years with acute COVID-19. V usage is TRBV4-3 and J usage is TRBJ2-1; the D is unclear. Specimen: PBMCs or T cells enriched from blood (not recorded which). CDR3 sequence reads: CASSQSLYNEQFF. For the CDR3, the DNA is TGCGCCAGCAGCCAATCTCTTTACAATGAGCAGTTCTTC.